Included here is one TCR beta chain sequence, with context. CDR1 and CDR2 (germline): PRHDT, FYEKMQ (reference sequence). The CDR3 has 17 amino acids. The ends lost 0 bases at V and 2 bases at J; junction bases unmatched: 4. This sample stems from a study of blood T cell repertoires in COVID-19. Study in general: COVID-19 samples from acute and convalescent phases originated in the United States, Italy and Spain. PBMCs, B-cell-depleted T cells, or T cells provided the cDNA or gDNA that made up the material.

Per the authors' pipeline: Researchers report that nucleated cell counts were estimated from reference gene primer amplification. Clones were read by immunoSEQ multiplex PCR, and TCRdb kept only the in-frame ones, dropping some. V, J and clone size derive from that table, while D and trimming were established from the DNA sequence. The sample shows around 30,000 clones, around 87% of them seen only once. The TCR originated in a man aged 55-75 years with active COVID-19. The sample taken for sequencing was peripheral blood. V usage is TRBV13 and J usage is TRBJ2-3, with 11 bases matching TRBD2. In nucleotides, the CDR3 is TGTGCCAGCAGCTTAGGACTAGCGGGGGTCATCACAGATACGCAGTATTTT. Translated, it gives CASSLGLAGVITDTQYF. Together with reference TRBV13 and TRBJ2-3, the CDR3 gives the full variable domain: AAGVIQSPRHLIKEKRETATLKCYPIPRHDTVYWYQQGPGQDPQFLISFYEKMQSDKGSIPDRFSAQQFSDYHSELNMSSLELGDSALYFCASSLGLAGVITDTQYFGPGTRLTVL.